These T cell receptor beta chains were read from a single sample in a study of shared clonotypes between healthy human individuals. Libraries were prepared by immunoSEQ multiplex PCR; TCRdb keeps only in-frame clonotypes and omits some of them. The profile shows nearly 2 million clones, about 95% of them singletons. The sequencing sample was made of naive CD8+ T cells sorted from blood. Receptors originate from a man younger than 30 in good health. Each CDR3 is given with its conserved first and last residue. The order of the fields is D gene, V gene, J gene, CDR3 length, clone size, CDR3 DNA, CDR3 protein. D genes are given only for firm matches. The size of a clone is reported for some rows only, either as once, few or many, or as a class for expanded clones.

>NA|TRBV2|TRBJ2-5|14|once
TGTGCCAGCAGTGAAGCGATGGGGCGCGAGACCCAGTACTTC
CASSEAMGRETQYF
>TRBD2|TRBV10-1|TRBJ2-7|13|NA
TGCGCCAGCAGTGACGGACTAGCGGACGAGCAGTACTTC
CASSDGLADEQYF
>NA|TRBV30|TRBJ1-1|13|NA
TGTGCCTGGAGTCCAATCCTGGGCGCTGAAGCTTTCTTT
CAWSPILGAEAFF
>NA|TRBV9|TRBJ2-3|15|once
TGTGCCAGCAGCGTAGATGGGCAGCACACAGATACGCAGTATTTT
CASSVDGQHTDTQYF
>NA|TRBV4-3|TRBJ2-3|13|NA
TGCGCCAGCAGCCAAGATTTAGCCGATACGCAGTATTTT
CASSQDLADTQYF
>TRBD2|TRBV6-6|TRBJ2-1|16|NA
TGTGCCAGCAGTCTGGGACTAGCGGCATCCTACAATGAGCAGTTCTTC
CASSLGLAASYNEQFF
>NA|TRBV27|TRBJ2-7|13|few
TGTGCCAGCAGTTCGGGACAATCCTACGAGCAGTACTTC
CASSSGQSYEQYF
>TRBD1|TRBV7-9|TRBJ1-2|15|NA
TGTGCCAGCAGCCCGCGGACAGGCCAACTATATGGCTACACCTTC
CASSPRTGQLYGYTF
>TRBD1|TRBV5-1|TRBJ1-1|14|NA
TGCGCCAGCAGCTTTACAGGGGTCGCCACTGAAGCTTTCTTT
CASSFTGVATEAFF
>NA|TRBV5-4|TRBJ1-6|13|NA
TGTGCCAGCAGCCGGGACTCGGGTTCACCCCTCCACTTT
CASSRDSGSPLHF
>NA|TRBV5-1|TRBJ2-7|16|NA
TGCGCCAGCAGCTTGGACCCCAGCGCCGTTGGCTACGAGCAGTACTTC
CASSLDPSAVGYEQYF
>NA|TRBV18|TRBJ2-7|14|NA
TGTGCCAGCTCACCCCTGGCGGGGACCTACGAGCAGTACTTC
CASSPLAGTYEQYF
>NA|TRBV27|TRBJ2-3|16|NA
TGTGCCAGCAGTTTACAGGGGCCCTATATCGTAGAGGGGCAGTATTTT
CASSLQGPYIVEGQYF
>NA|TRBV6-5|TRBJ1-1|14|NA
TGTGCCAGCAGTTACTACCCGACTGACGCTGAAGCTTTCTTT
CASSYYPTDAEAFF
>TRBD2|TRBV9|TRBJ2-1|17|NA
TGTGCCAGCAGCGTAGGGACTAGCGGGAGTACCTACAATGAGCAGTTCTTC
CASSVGTSGSTYNEQFF
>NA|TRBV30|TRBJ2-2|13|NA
TGTGCCTCACAGGGCCGGGTCGGCGGGGAGCTGTTTTTT
CASQGRVGGELFF
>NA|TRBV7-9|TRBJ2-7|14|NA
TGTGCCAGCAGCTTACGCCAGGGGGGAGTCGAGCAGTACTTC
CASSLRQGGVEQYF
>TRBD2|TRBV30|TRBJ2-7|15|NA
TGTGCCTGGAGTCCGACGACTAGCGTCTACTACGAGCAGTACTTC
CAWSPTTSVYYEQYF
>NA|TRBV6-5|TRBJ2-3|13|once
TGTGCCAGCAGCTCTGATGGTGAGGATACGCAGTATTTT
CASSSDGEDTQYF
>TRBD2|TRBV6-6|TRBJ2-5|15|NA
TGTGCCAGCAGTTGGGCTAGCGGGGTCCAAGAGACCCAGTACTTC
CASSWASGVQETQYF
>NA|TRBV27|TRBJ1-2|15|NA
TGTGCCAGCAGTCCGCAAGGGTCGTACTACTATGGCTACACCTTC
CASSPQGSYYYGYTF
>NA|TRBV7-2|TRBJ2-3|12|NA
TGTGCCAGCAGCCCGGAGCCAGATACGCAGTATTTT
CASSPEPDTQYF
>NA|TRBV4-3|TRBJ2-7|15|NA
TGCGCCAGCAGCCAAGCAAGGGACTCACCCTACGAGCAGTACTTC
CASSQARDSPYEQYF
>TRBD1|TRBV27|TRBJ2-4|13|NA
TGTGCCAGCAGTCGACAGGGTCCCAACATTCAGTACTTC
CASSRQGPNIQYF
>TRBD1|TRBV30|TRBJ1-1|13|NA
TGTGCCTGGAGCCTTGACAGGGCGGATGAAGCTTTCTTT
CAWSLDRADEAFF
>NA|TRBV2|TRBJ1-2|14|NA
TGTGCCAGCAGTGAAGCGCACAGATCCTATGGCTACACCTTC
CASSEAHRSYGYTF
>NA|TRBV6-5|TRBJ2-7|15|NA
TGTGCCAGCAGGGGGTACACAGAGAGCTCCTACGAGCAGTACTTC
CASRGYTESSYEQYF
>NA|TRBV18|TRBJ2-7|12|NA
TGTGCCAGCTCCCCCCCCGGGAACGAGCAGTACTTC
CASSPPGNEQYF
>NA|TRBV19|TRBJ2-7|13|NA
TGTGCCAGTAGTCTCGGGACCAACTACGAGCAGTACTTC
CASSLGTNYEQYF
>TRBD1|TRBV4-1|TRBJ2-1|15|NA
TGCGCCAGCAGCCAAGTCACAGGGGTATACAATGAGCAGTTCTTC
CASSQVTGVYNEQFF
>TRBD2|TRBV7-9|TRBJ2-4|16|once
TGTGCCAGCAGCTCGACTAGCGAGAATGCCAAAAACATTCAGTACTTC
CASSSTSENAKNIQYF
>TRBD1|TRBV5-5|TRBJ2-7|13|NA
TGTGCCAGCAGTTTAGACAGGGCGCACGAGCAGTACTTC
CASSLDRAHEQYF